These T cell receptor beta chains were read from a single sample in a study of long-term antiretroviral therapy in people with HIV. Data came from immunoSEQ multiplex PCR; TCRdb stores just in-frame clones and leaves some out. The profile covers about 28,000 clones, with roughly 83% appearing a single time and roughly 9.8% taken by the ten largest. The sample here was unsorted PBMCs, taken 2.7 to 2.8 years after starting antiretroviral therapy. These receptors were obtained from a man younger than 40 with HIV. Both conserved end residues are part of each CDR3. The order of the fields is J gene, V gene, D gene, clone size, CDR3 DNA, CDR3 protein. A D gene is named only where the DNA matches it firmly. Clone size is stated in some rows and not others, as once, few, many or a class when expanded.

j_gene: TRBJ1-1; v_gene: TRBV6-5; d_gene: TRBD1; abundance: -; CDR3nt: TGTGCCAGCAGTTTGGGACAGGGCATGTTGGCTGAAGCTTTCTTT; CDR3aa: CASSLGQGMLAEAFF
j_gene: TRBJ2-1; v_gene: TRBV29-1; d_gene: -; abundance: -; CDR3nt: TGCAGCGTTGGGCCCCTTAACCCCAATGAGCAGTTCTTC; CDR3aa: CSVGPLNPNEQFF
j_gene: TRBJ2-7; v_gene: TRBV7-3; d_gene: TRBD2; abundance: -; CDR3nt: TGTGCCAGCAGCTTAGATGGGAGCGGGGCCTACGAGCAGTACTTC; CDR3aa: CASSLDGSGAYEQYF
j_gene: TRBJ1-1; v_gene: TRBV30; d_gene: -; abundance: -; CDR3nt: TGTGCCTGGGTGTATCGGCCGAACACTGAAGCTTTCTTT; CDR3aa: CAWVYRPNTEAFF
j_gene: TRBJ2-2; v_gene: TRBV28; d_gene: -; abundance: -; CDR3nt: TGTGCCAGCAGTTTAGGACCGGCGGGAACCGGGGAGCTGTTTTTT; CDR3aa: CASSLGPAGTGELFF
j_gene: TRBJ1-4; v_gene: TRBV19; d_gene: -; abundance: -; CDR3nt: TGTGCCAGTAGCAGACCTCCGACTTATTCTGAAAAACTGTTTTTT; CDR3aa: CASSRPPTYSEKLFF
j_gene: TRBJ1-2; v_gene: TRBV2; d_gene: TRBD1; abundance: -; CDR3nt: TGTGCCAGCGAAAGGGACAGGGGGGTCTATGGCTACACCTTC; CDR3aa: CASERDRGVYGYTF
j_gene: TRBJ2-7; v_gene: TRBV30; d_gene: TRBD2; abundance: -; CDR3nt: TGTGCCTGGAGTGGGACTAGCGGATTCTACGAGCAGTACTTC; CDR3aa: CAWSGTSGFYEQYF
j_gene: TRBJ2-7; v_gene: TRBV14; d_gene: -; abundance: -; CDR3nt: TGTGCCAGCAGCAACTACGAGCAGTACTTC; CDR3aa: CASSNYEQYF
j_gene: TRBJ2-2; v_gene: TRBV9; d_gene: TRBD1; abundance: few; CDR3nt: TGTGCCAGCAGCCCCCGGGACAGATGGACCGGGGAGCTGTTTTTT; CDR3aa: CASSPRDRWTGELFF
j_gene: TRBJ2-7; v_gene: TRBV5-4; d_gene: -; abundance: -; CDR3nt: TGTGCCAGCAGTTCTGGACAGTCCTACGAGCAGTACTTC; CDR3aa: CASSSGQSYEQYF
j_gene: TRBJ2-2; v_gene: TRBV7-8; d_gene: TRBD2; abundance: -; CDR3nt: TGTGCCAGCAGCCCTAGGACTAGCGGGGGGGGAGACGGGGAGCTGTTTTTT; CDR3aa: CASSPRTSGGGDGELFF
j_gene: TRBJ2-6; v_gene: TRBV15; d_gene: TRBD1; abundance: once; CDR3nt: TGTGCCACCAGCAGAGAACGGGACAGATTCTCTGGGGCCAACGTCCTGACTTTC; CDR3aa: CATSRERDRFSGANVLTF
j_gene: TRBJ2-3; v_gene: TRBV11-2; d_gene: -; abundance: -; CDR3nt: TGTGCCAGCACCGGATATGGGCGCGGGTCAGATACGCAGTATTTT; CDR3aa: CASTGYGRGSDTQYF
j_gene: TRBJ2-3; v_gene: TRBV6-5; d_gene: TRBD2; abundance: -; CDR3nt: TGTGCCAGCAGTCCCGGGACTAGCGTGGATACGCAGTATTTT; CDR3aa: CASSPGTSVDTQYF
j_gene: TRBJ1-1; v_gene: TRBV7-2; d_gene: -; abundance: -; CDR3nt: TGTGCCAGCAGCCCTATCCTGGGAGCTTTCTTT; CDR3aa: CASSPILGAFF
j_gene: TRBJ2-5; v_gene: TRBV18; d_gene: -; abundance: -; CDR3nt: TGTGCCAGCCTGCGTGGGGGGCAAGGGTTACAAGAGACCCAGTACTTC; CDR3aa: CASLRGGQGLQETQYF
j_gene: TRBJ2-1; v_gene: TRBV6-5; d_gene: -; abundance: -; CDR3nt: TGTGCCAGCAGTTACAGGGACCTAAACAATGAGCAGTTCTTC; CDR3aa: CASSYRDLNNEQFF
j_gene: TRBJ1-4; v_gene: TRBV6-6; d_gene: -; abundance: -; CDR3nt: TGTGCCAGCAGTCTAACTAGAGCAACTAATGAAAAACTGTTTTTT; CDR3aa: CASSLTRATNEKLFF
j_gene: TRBJ1-2; v_gene: TRBV19; d_gene: -; abundance: -; CDR3nt: TGTGCCAGTAAAAAACAAAGGGAAAGCTATGGCTACACCTTC; CDR3aa: CASKKQRESYGYTF
j_gene: TRBJ2-7; v_gene: TRBV21-1; d_gene: -; abundance: once; CDR3nt: TGTGCCAGGGGACGATACGAGCAGTACTTC; CDR3aa: CARGRYEQYF
j_gene: TRBJ1-3; v_gene: TRBV18; d_gene: -; abundance: -; CDR3nt: TGTGCCAGCTCACCAGAGGGGATTGCCTCTGGAAACACCATATATTTT; CDR3aa: CASSPEGIASGNTIYF
j_gene: TRBJ1-1; v_gene: TRBV25-1; d_gene: -; abundance: -; CDR3nt: TGTGCCAGCAGTGATCTGGGGTACACTGAAGCTTTCTTT; CDR3aa: CASSDLGYTEAFF
j_gene: TRBJ2-7; v_gene: TRBV5-4; d_gene: -; abundance: -; CDR3nt: TGTGCCAGCAGCCCAGGACCGCGGCACGAGCAGTACTTC; CDR3aa: CASSPGPRHEQYF
j_gene: TRBJ2-7; v_gene: TRBV7-2; d_gene: TRBD2; abundance: -; CDR3nt: TGTGCCAGCAGCTTAGGACTAGCGGGGGCCTACGAGCAGTACTTC; CDR3aa: CASSLGLAGAYEQYF
j_gene: TRBJ2-1; v_gene: TRBV6-1; d_gene: -; abundance: -; CDR3nt: TGTGCCAGCAGTGCCAGGGTGAATGAGCAGTTCTTC; CDR3aa: CASSARVNEQFF
j_gene: TRBJ2-1; v_gene: TRBV18; d_gene: -; abundance: once; CDR3nt: TGTGCCAGCTCACCAGACTTTCTCCTCAGTAGCTCCTACAATGAGCAGTTCTTC; CDR3aa: CASSPDFLLSSSYNEQFF
j_gene: TRBJ2-2; v_gene: TRBV5-4; d_gene: TRBD1; abundance: -; CDR3nt: TGTGCCAGCAGCTTGGGGGGGACAGGCTACACCGGGGAGCTGTTTTTT; CDR3aa: CASSLGGTGYTGELFF
j_gene: TRBJ2-4; v_gene: TRBV30; d_gene: TRBD2; abundance: -; CDR3nt: TGTGCCTGGAGTGACGAGTGGGGGAGGGGAAACATTCAGTACTTC; CDR3aa: CAWSDEWGRGNIQYF
j_gene: TRBJ1-2; v_gene: TRBV5-5; d_gene: -; abundance: once; CDR3nt: TGTGCCAGCAGCTTAGGGGAAGGGTATGGCTACACCTTC; CDR3aa: CASSLGEGYGYTF
j_gene: TRBJ1-3; v_gene: TRBV7-9; d_gene: -; abundance: -; CDR3nt: TGTGCCAGCAGCTTAAGAGTAGACTCCAGGGGAAACACCATATATTTT; CDR3aa: CASSLRVDSRGNTIYF